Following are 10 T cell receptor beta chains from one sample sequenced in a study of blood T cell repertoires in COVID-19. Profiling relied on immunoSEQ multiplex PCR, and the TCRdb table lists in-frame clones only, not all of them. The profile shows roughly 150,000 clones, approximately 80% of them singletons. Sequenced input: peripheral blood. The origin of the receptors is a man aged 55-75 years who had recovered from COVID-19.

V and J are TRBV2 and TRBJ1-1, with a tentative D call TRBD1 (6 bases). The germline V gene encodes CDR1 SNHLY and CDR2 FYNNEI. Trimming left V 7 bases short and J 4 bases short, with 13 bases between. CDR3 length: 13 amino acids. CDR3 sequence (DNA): TGTGCCAGCACTTCACAGGGTCCCACTGAAGCTTTCTTT. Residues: CASTSQGPTEAFF.

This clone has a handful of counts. CDR3: CASSVDSYTGELFF. CDR3 coding DNA: TGTGCCAGCAGTGTGGACTCATACACCGGGGAGCTGTTTTTT. The chain carries TRBV6-6 and TRBJ2-2, with TRBD2 as a possible D gene (5 bases). From germline, CDR1 is MNHNY and CDR2 SVGAGI (reference sequence). The V end was cut by 5 bases, the J end by 3 bases, with 10 bases between. The CDR3 totals 14 residues.

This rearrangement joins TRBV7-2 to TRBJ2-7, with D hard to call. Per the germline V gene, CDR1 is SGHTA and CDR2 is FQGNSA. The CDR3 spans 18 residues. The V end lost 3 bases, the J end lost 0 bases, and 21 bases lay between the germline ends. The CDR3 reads CASSLPSPAYYPSYEQYF. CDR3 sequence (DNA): TGTGCCAGCAGCTTGCCCAGCCCGGCATACTACCCCTCCTACGAGCAGTACTTC.

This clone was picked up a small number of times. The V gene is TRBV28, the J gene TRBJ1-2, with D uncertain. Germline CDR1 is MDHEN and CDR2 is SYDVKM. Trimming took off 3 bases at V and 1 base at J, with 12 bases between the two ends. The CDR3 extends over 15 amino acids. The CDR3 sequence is CASSFGTAGNYGYTF. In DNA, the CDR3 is TGTGCCAGCAGTTTCGGCACAGCAGGTAACTATGGCTACACCTTC.

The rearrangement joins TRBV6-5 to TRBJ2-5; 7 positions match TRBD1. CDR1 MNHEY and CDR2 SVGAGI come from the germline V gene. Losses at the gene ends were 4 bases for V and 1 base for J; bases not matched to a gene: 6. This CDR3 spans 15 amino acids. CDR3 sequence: CASSSFTGVQETQYF. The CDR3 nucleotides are TGTGCCAGCAGTTCCTTCACAGGGGTCCAAGAGACCCAGTACTTC.

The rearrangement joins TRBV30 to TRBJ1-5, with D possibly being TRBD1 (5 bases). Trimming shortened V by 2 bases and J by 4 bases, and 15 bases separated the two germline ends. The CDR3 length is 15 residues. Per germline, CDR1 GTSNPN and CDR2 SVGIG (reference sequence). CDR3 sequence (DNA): TGTGCCTGGAGTCACCCCCCAGGGTGGAATCAGCCCCAGCATTTT. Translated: CAWSHPPGWNQPQHF.

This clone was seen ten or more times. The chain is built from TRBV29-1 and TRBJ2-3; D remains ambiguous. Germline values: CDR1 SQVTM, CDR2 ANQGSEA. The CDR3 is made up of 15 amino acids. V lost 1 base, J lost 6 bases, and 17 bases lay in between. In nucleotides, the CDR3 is TGCAGCGTTGAAGCCCGGCGCTTCCTAGTTGATACGCAGTATTTT. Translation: CSVEARRFLVDTQYF.

CDR3 amino acids: CASSLALGVGETQYF. Written as DNA, the CDR3 is TGTGCCAGCAGCTTAGCGCTAGGGGTCGGAGAGACCCAGTACTTC. This chain connects TRBV7-9 to TRBJ2-5, with D possibly being TRBD1 (5 bases). This CDR3 comprises 15 residues. The germline gives CDR1 SEHNR, CDR2 FQNEAQ (reference sequence). V lost 0 bases, J lost 4 bases, and 12 bases lay in between.

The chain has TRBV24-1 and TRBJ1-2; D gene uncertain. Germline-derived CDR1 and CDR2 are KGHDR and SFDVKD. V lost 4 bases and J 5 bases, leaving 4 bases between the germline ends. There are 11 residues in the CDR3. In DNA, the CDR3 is TGTGCCACCAGTGACAGATATGGCTACACCTTC. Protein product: CATSDRYGYTF.

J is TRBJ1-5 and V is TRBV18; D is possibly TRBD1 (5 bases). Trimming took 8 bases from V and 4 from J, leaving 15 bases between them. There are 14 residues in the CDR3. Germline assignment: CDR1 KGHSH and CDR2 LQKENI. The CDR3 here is CASSFRVSNQPQHF. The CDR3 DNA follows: TGTGCCAGCAGCTTCAGGGTGTCAAATCAGCCCCAGCATTTT.